Below, 21 T cell receptor beta chains from the same sample are listed, as sequenced in a study of identical twins. TCRdb reanalysed the 5' RACE reads using MiXCR and keeps one entry per CDR3 protein. The sample records 200,000 to 250,000 distinct CDR3 sequences, under 8.5% being singletons. This sample also appeared in a second study, on T cells expressing NK-cell markers.

Sequenced sample: CD8+ T cells sorted from blood. These receptors all stem from a woman under 30 in good health.

This clonotype appeared many times. The chain carries TRBV6-6 and TRBJ1-1, with 8 bases matching TRBD1. The CDR3 extends over 14 amino acids. Unmatched junction bases numbered 9, after V lost 6 bases and J lost 6 bases. Germline lookup yields CDR1 MNHNY and CDR2 SVGAGI (reference sequence). The CDR3 DNA sequence: TGTGCCAGCAGCATTATGGGACAGGACTCTGAAGCTTTCTTT. Its translation is CASSIMGQDSEAFF.

In this sample, this clonotype turned up a few times. This chain's CDR3 is CASSLSPNTEAFF. Written as DNA, the CDR3 is TGTGCCAGCAGTTTATCACCAAACACTGAAGCTTTCTTT. The rearrangement joins TRBV27 to TRBJ1-1; unclear D gene. The V gene lost 0 bases and the J gene lost 2 bases, with 4 bases spanning the gap. Per germline, CDR1 MNHEY and CDR2 SMNVEV (reference sequence). This CDR3 is built from 13 residues.

V and J are TRBV7-2 and TRBJ1-4, with D hard to call. This CDR3 has 16 amino acids. Trimming cost V 5 bases and J 5 bases, with 18 bases left between them. The germline CDR1 and CDR2 sequences are SGHTA and FQGNSA. The CDR3 reads CASSRPARGMNEKLFF. In DNA, the CDR3 is TGTGCCAGCAGCCGTCCCGCGCGGGGTATGAATGAAAAACTGTTTTTT.

In this sample, this clonotype turned up a few times. The rearrangement links TRBV7-9 to TRBJ1-1; 7 bases are shared with TRBD1. V shed 5 bases, J shed 0 bases, and the junction held 9 bases outside the gene matches. The CDR3 is 16 residues long. Germline lookup yields CDR1 SEHNR and CDR2 FQNEAQ (reference sequence). This CDR3 is CASSPILGQLNTEAFF. The CDR3 coding sequence is TGTGCCAGCAGCCCGATATTGGGACAGTTGAACACTGAAGCTTTCTTT.

This clonotype occurred a few times. The chain links TRBV9 to TRBJ1-4; D is uncertain. Trimming removed 4 bases at V and 0 bases at J, with 4 bases between. This CDR3 has 13 amino acids. The germline V gene encodes CDR1 SGDLS and CDR2 YYNGEE. In DNA form, the CDR3 reads TGTGCCAGCAGCTCTGCAACTAATGAAAAACTGTTTTTT. Translating it yields CASSSATNEKLFF.

Here the CDR3 reads CASSPTGDHYEQYF. Here the CDR3 DNA reads TGTGCCAGCAGCCCAACAGGGGACCACTACGAGCAGTACTTC. The rearrangement uses TRBV9 and TRBJ2-7; 7 bases align to TRBD1. After removal of 4 bases from V and 3 bases from J, the junction contained 7 bases not matched to a gene. Per germline, CDR1 SGDLS and CDR2 YYNGEE. The CDR3 is made up of 14 amino acids.

The chain links TRBV12-3 or TRBV12-4 to TRBJ2-1; possibly TRBD1 for D (6 bases). There are 13 residues in the CDR3. Trimming removed 5 bases from V and 8 bases from J, with 13 bases in between. As DNA, the CDR3 is TGTGCCAGCAGTGCCCCGTCAGGGGATGAGCAGTTCTTC. Protein sequence: CASSAPSGDEQFF.

This clonotype was seen more than once but under ten times. The CDR3 sequence is CASSSGTGQETQYF. CDR3 nucleotide sequence: TGTGCCAGCAGTTCCGGGACAGGGCAGGAGACCCAGTACTTC. The rearrangement links TRBV2 to TRBJ2-5; TRBD1 matches 9 bases. The CDR3 runs 14 residues. Germline CDR1 reads SNHLY; CDR2 reads FYNNEI. J gave up 5 bases and V 5 bases, and 6 bases lay outside the gene matches.

This clonotype has at least ten counts. The chain carries TRBV28 and TRBJ2-7, with 8 bases matching TRBD1. The CDR3 contains 15 residues. Trimming at V came to 5 bases and at J to 3 bases, leaving 9 bases not matched to a gene. Germline V CDR1 and CDR2: MDHEN, SYDVKM. CDR3 nucleotides: TGTGCCAGCAGTCCAATCCGACAGGGGTTCTACGAGCAGTACTTC. It yields the protein CASSPIRQGFYEQYF.

This clonotype appeared a few times. The V call is TRBV2, the J call TRBJ1-1; D remains ambiguous. V was trimmed by 8 bases and J by 1 base, leaving 8 bases between them. CDR3 length: 12 amino acids. The germline V gene has CDR1 SNHLY and CDR2 FYNNEI. The CDR3 sequence: CASPPWNTEAFF. The CDR3 DNA reads TGTGCCAGCCCCCCCTGGAACACTGAAGCTTTCTTT.

In the case of this clonotype: Being one base from a much bigger clone, this may be a read error. The chain has TRBV20-1 and TRBJ2-7; possible D gene TRBD2, 6 bases. This CDR3 has 14 amino acids. Germline V gives CDR1 DFQATT, CDR2 SNEGSKA (reference sequence). The CDR3 region has the DNA TGCAGTGCTAGAGACGAGCGGGCGACCTACGAGCTGTACTTC. Its translation: CSARDERATYELYF.

The V call is TRBV10-3, the J call TRBJ2-1; the match to TRBD2 covers 12 bases. V trimming: 6 bases; J trimming: 2 bases; junction bases outside the gene matches: 2. In germline, CDR1 is ENHRY, CDR2 SYGVKD. This CDR3 comprises 15 residues. CDR3 amino acids: CAIRGTSGPYNEQFF. CDR3 nucleotides: TGTGCCATCAGGGGGACTAGCGGGCCCTACAATGAGCAGTTCTTC.

There are a few counts of this clonotype. V usage is TRBV4-1 and J usage is TRBJ2-3, with 9 bases aligning to TRBD2. With V trimmed by 4 bases and J by 5 bases, 10 bases remained unmatched. The CDR3 totals 16 residues. The germline CDR1 and CDR2 sequences are MGHRA and YSYEKL. The CDR3 DNA follows: TGCGCCAGCAGCCCACATGGTAGCGGGGGCGGAGATACGCAGTATTTT. Translating gives CASSPHGSGGGDTQYF.

This clonotype turned up a few times. The CDR3 DNA reads TGTGCCAGCAGTTATTCGGGGGGTTGGGGGACGACTGAAGCTTTCTTT. This gives the protein CASSYSGGWGTTEAFF. The chain has TRBV6-5 and TRBJ1-1; perhaps TRBD1 as D (5 bases). V lost 3 bases and J lost 5, with 19 bases in between. CDR3 length: 16 residues. Germline-derived CDR1 and CDR2 are MNHEY and SVGAGI.

The sample holds many counts of this clonotype. CDR3 loop: CASRYRDGPYEQYF. The DNA of the CDR3 is TGTGCCAGCAGGTACCGGGACGGCCCCTACGAGCAGTACTTC. The chain combines TRBV12-3 or TRBV12-4 with TRBJ2-7; D possibly uses TRBD1 or TRBD2 (5 bases each). The V gene lost 6 bases and the J gene lost 2 bases, with 14 bases spanning the gap. This CDR3 comprises 14 residues.

This clonotype was observed at least ten times. The chain couples TRBV12-3 or TRBV12-4 to TRBJ1-1; D might be TRBD1 (5 bases). The CDR3 has 11 amino acids. V was clipped by 3 bases and J by 11 bases, with 10 bases between them. CDR3 nucleotides: TGTGCCAGCAGTTTTGGAGGGACTGCTTTCTTT. It specifies CASSFGGTAFF.

This clonotype was picked up a small number of times. V is TRBV11-2 and J is TRBJ2-3, with 8 nucleotides matching TRBD2. After removal of 1 base from V and 4 bases from J, the junction contained 13 bases not matched to a gene. CDR3 length: 18 residues. Germline V CDR1 and CDR2: SGHAT, FQNNGV. The DNA for the CDR3 is TGTGCCAGCAGCTTAGGGGAATTGGGTAGCGGGGTTGCAGATACGCAGTATTTT. The encoded protein is CASSLGELGSGVADTQYF.

This clonotype has ten or more counts. The rearrangement links TRBV20-1 to TRBJ1-6; D perhaps matches TRBD1 (6 bases). CDR1 and CDR2 from the germline V gene are DFQATT and SNEGSKA (reference sequence). This CDR3 spans 12 amino acids. Trimming pared 5 bases from V and 7 bases from J, leaving 9 bases between. In DNA, the CDR3 is TGCAGTGCTCGGGACATAAATTCACCCCTCCACTTT. Translated, it gives CSARDINSPLHF.

In this sample, this clonotype turned up a few times. The rearrangement joins TRBV7-6 to TRBJ2-3, with TRBD2 matching 9 bases. The germline V gene has CDR1 SGHVS and CDR2 FNYEAQ. The junction had 5 bases not matched to a gene; V was cut back by 7 bases and J by 0 bases. The CDR3 length is 15 residues. The CDR3 nucleotides are TGTGCCAGCACCAAGACTAGCGGTAGCACAGATACGCAGTATTTT. Translated: CASTKTSGSTDTQYF.

This clonotype was counted only a few times. The genes are TRBV7-9 and TRBJ2-1, with a possible D match to TRBD2 (5 bases). V was shortened by 2 bases and J by 5 bases, with 16 bases between the two germline ends. Germline V gives CDR1 SEHNR, CDR2 FQNEAQ (reference sequence). This CDR3 has 16 residues. The CDR3 here is CASSLLWEPSDNEQFF. The CDR3 region has the DNA TGTGCCAGCAGCTTACTATGGGAGCCGTCGGACAATGAGCAGTTCTTC.

The chain recombines TRBV12-3 or TRBV12-4 with TRBJ2-1, with TRBD2 as a possible D gene (5 bases). The V end lost 2 bases, the J end lost 8 bases, and 16 bases lay between the germline ends. The CDR3 is 15 amino acids. The CDR3 spells CASSLNQRLGHEQFF. The CDR3 bases are TGTGCCAGCAGTTTAAACCAGCGGTTAGGTCATGAGCAGTTCTTC.